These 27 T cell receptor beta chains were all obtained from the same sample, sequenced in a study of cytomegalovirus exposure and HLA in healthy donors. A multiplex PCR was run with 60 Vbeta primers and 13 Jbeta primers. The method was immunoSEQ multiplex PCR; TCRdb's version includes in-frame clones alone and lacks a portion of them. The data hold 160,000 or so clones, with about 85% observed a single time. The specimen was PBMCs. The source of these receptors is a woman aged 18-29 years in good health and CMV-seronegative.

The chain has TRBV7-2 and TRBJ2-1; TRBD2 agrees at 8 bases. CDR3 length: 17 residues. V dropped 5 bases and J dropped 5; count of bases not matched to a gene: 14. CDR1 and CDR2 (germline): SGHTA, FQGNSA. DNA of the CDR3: TGTGCCAGCAGCCCCGGGGAGCGGGGGACCGATGACAATGAGCAGTTCTTC. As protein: CASSPGERGTDDNEQFF.

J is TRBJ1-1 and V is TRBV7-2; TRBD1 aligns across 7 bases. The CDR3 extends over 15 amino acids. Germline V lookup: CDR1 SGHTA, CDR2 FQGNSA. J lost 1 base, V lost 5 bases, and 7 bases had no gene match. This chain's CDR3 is CASSPRQGGNTEAFF. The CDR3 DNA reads TGTGCCAGCAGCCCCCGACAGGGAGGGAACACTGAAGCTTTCTTT.

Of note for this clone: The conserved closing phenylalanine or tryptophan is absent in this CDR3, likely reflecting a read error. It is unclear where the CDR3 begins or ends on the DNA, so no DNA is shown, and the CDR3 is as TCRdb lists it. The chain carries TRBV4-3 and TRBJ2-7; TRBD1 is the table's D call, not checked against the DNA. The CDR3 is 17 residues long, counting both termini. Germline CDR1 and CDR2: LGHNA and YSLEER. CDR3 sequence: CASSLFLGQGVSQGRYL.

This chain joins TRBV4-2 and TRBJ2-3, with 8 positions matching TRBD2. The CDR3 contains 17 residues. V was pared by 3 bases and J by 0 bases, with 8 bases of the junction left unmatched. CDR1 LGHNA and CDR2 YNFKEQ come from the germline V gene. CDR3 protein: CASSQGSGATSTDTQYF. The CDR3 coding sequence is TGTGCCAGCAGCCAGGGTAGCGGGGCTACTAGCACAGATACGCAGTATTTT.

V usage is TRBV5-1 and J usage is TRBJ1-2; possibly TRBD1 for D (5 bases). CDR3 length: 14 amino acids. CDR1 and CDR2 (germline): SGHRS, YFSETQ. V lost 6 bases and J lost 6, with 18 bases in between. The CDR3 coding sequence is TGCGCCAGCAAGGAAGGGGCCTTTAGGGATGGCTACACCTTC. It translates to CASKEGAFRDGYTF.

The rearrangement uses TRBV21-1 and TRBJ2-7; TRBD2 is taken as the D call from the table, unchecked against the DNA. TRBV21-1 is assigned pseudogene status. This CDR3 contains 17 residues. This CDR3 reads CASSNGLAGGPVDEQYF. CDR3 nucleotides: TGTGCCAGCAGCAACGGACTAGCGGGGGGGCCGGTGGACGAGCAGTACTTC.

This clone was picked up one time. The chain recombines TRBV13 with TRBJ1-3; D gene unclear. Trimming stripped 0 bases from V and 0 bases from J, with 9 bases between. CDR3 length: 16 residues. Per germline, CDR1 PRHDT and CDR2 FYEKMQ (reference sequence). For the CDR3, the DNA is TGTGCCAGCAGCTTAGGCATTGGCAACTCTGGAAACACCATATATTTT. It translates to CASSLGIGNSGNTIYF.

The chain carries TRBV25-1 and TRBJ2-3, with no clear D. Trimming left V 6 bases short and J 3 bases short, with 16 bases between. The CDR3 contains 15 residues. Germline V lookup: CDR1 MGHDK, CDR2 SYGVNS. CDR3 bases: TGTGCCAGCAGCGCCCGGGTCATAGGAACAGATACGCAGTATTTT. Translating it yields CASSARVIGTDTQYF.

The CDR3 DNA sequence: TGTGCCAGCAGTAACAGGGGGCGAGATTCACCCCTCCACTTT. Protein sequence: CASSNRGRDSPLHF. The chain carries TRBV6-5 and TRBJ1-6; TRBD1 aligns across 9 bases. CDR3 length equals 14 residues. V lost 5 bases to trimming and J lost 8 bases; unmatched junction nucleotides: 4. Germline V gene lookup returns CDR1 MNHEY and CDR2 SVGAGI.

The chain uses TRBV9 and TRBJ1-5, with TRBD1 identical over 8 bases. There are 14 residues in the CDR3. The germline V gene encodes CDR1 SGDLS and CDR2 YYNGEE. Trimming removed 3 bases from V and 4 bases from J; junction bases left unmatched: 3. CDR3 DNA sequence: TGTGCCAGCAGCGAGGGGACAGGTAATCAGCCCCAGCATTTT. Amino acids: CASSEGTGNQPQHF. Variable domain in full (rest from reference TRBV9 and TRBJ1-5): DSGVTQTPKHLITATGQRVTLRCSPRSGDLSVYWYQQSLDQGLQFLIQYYNGEERAKGNILERFSAQQFPDLHSELNLSSLELGDSALYFCASSEGTGNQPQHFGDGTRLSIL.

The chain's CDR3 is CASSLLAGGQTGELFF. The CDR3 nucleotides are TGTGCCAGCAGCTTACTAGCGGGGGGCCAGACCGGGGAGCTGTTTTTT. The chain has TRBV7-9 and TRBJ2-2; 11 bases map to TRBD2. Trimming took 2 bases from V and 5 from J; bases not matched to a gene: 4. CDR3 length equals 16 residues. Looked up from germline, CDR1 is SEHNR and CDR2 is FQNEAQ (reference sequence).

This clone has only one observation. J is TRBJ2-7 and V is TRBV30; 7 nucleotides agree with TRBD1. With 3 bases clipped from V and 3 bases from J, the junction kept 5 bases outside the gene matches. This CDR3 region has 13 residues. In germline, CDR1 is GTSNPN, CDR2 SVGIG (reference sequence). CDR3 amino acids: CAWRGDRVYEQYF. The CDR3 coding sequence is TGTGCCTGGAGAGGTGACAGGGTCTACGAGCAGTACTTC. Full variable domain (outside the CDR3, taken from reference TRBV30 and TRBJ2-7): SQTIHQWPATLVQPVGSPLSLECTVEGTSNPNLYWYRQAAGRGLQLLFYSVGIGQISSEVPQNLSASRPQDRQFILSSKKLLLSDSGFYLCAWRGDRVYEQYFGPGTRLTVT.

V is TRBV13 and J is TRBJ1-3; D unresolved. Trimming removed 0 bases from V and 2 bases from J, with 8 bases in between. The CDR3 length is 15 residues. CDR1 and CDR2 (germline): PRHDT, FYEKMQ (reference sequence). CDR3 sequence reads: CASSLGPTAGNTIYF. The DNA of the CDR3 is TGTGCCAGCAGCTTAGGCCCAACTGCTGGAAACACCATATATTTT.

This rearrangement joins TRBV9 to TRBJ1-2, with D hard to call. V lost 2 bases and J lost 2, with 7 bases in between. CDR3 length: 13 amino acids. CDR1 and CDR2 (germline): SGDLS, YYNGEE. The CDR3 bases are TGTGCCAGCAGCGTTGCGCGGAACTATGGCTACACCTTC. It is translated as CASSVARNYGYTF.

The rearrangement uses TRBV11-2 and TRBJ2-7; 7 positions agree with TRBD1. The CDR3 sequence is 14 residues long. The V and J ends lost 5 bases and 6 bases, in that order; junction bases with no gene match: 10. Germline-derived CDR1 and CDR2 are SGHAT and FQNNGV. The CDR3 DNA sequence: TGTGCCAGCAGCAGAGGGACAGCCCCCTCCGAGCAGTACTTC. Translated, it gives CASSRGTAPSEQYF.

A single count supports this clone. CDR3: CASSPGGNSPLHF. The CDR3 nucleotides are TGTGCCAGCTCCCCAGGGGGGAATTCACCCCTCCACTTT. The chain employs TRBV18 and TRBJ1-6, with 7 bases aligning to TRBD1. The CDR3 is made up of 13 amino acids. CDR1 KGHSH and CDR2 LQKENI come from the germline V gene. The ends lost 6 bases at V and 7 bases at J; junction bases unmatched: 3.

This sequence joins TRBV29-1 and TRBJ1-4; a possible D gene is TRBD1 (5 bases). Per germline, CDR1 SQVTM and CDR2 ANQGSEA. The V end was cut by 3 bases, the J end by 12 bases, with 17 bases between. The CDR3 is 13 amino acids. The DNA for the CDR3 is TGCAGCGTTGAGGGGCAGGGTATAGGGGAACTGTTTTTT. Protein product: CSVEGQGIGELFF.

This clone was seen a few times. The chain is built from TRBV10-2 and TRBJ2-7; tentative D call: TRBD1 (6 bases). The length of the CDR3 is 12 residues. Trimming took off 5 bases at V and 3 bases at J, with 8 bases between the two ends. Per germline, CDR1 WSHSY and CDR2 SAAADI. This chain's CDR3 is CASSYRDYEQYF. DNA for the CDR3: TGCGCCAGCAGTTACAGGGACTACGAGCAGTACTTC.

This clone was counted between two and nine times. In DNA form, the CDR3 reads TGCGCCAGCAGCTTGACCAGGTTTACCTACGAGCAGTACTTC. Protein: CASSLTRFTYEQYF. This chain connects TRBV5-1 to TRBJ2-7; D is ambiguous. Trimming removed 1 base at V and 2 bases at J, with 10 bases between. Germline-derived CDR1 and CDR2 are SGHRS and YFSETQ. The CDR3 has 14 residues.

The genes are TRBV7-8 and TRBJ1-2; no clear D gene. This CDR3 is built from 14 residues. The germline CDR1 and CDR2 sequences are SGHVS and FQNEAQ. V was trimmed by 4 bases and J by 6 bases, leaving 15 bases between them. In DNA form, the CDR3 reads TGTGCCAGCAGCTCTGTGGGAGCAGTGGATGGCTACACCTTC. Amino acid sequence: CASSSVGAVDGYTF.

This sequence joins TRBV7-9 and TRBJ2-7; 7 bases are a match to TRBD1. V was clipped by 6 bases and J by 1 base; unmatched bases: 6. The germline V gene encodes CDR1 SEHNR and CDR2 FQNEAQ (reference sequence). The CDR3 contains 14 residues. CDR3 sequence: CASSPGTESYEQYF. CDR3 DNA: TGTGCCAGCAGTCCCGGGACAGAATCCTACGAGCAGTACTTC.

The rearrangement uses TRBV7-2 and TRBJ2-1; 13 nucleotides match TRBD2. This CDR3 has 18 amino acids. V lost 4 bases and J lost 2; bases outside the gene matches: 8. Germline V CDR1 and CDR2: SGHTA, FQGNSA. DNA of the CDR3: TGTGCCAGCAGCTACGGGACTAGCGGGGATTCAACCTACAATGAGCAGTTCTTC. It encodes CASSYGTSGDSTYNEQFF.

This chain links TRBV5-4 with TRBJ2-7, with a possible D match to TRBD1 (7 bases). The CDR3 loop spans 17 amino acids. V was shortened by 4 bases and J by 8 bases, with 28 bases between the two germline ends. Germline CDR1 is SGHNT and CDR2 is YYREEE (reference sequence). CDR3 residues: CASSPPGAGTALRQQYF. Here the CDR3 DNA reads TGTGCCAGCAGCCCCCCGGGGGCGGGGACAGCCCTTCGGCAGCAGTACTTC.

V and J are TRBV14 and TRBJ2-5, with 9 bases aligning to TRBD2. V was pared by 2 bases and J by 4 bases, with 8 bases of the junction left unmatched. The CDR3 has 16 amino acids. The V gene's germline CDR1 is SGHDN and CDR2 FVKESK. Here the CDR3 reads CASSQKPSGGRETQYF. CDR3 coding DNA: TGTGCCAGCAGCCAAAAACCGAGCGGGGGGAGAGAGACCCAGTACTTC. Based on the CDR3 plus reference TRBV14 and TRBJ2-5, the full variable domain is EAGVTQFPSHSVIEKGQTVTLRCDPISGHDNLYWYRRVMGKEIKFLLHFVKESKQDESGMPNNRFLAERTGGTYSTLKVQPAELEDSGVYFCASSQKPSGGRETQYFGPGTRLLVL.

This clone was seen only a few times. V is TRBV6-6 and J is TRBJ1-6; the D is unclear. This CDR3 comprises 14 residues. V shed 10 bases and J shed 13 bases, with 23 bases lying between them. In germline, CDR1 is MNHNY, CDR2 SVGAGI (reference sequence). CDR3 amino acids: CATNIGLDTSPLHF. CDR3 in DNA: TGTGCCACTAATATTGGGCTTGATACTTCCCCCCTCCACTTT.

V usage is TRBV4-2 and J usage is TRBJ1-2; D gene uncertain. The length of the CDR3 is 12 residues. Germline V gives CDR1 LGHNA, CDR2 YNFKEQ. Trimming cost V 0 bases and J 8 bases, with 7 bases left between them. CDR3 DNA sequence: TGTGCCAGCAGCCAAGATTTTGAGGGCTACACCTTC. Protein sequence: CASSQDFEGYTF.

The CDR3 nucleotides read TGCGCCCCCTCAGTCGGGGGAGACTCTGGGGCCAACGTCCTGACTTTC. Its translation is CAPSVGGDSGANVLTF. This chain links TRBV5-1 with TRBJ2-6, with D tentatively TRBD2 (6 bases). Trimming pared 10 bases from V and 0 bases from J, leaving 17 bases between. Germline lookup yields CDR1 SGHRS and CDR2 YFSETQ. The CDR3 extends over 16 amino acids.